Listed below are T cell receptor beta chains from one sample, sequenced in a study of cytomegalovirus exposure and HLA in healthy donors. Only in-frame clones appear in the TCRdb table, and some are missing; sequencing was by immunoSEQ multiplex PCR. The table includes roughly 160,000 clones, roughly 80% detected once. The sequenced material came from PBMCs. All receptors come from a female donor in good health and CMV-seronegative. Each CDR3 is given with its conserved first and last residue. A D gene is named only where the DNA matches it firmly. Clone size is given for some rows only: seen once, a few or many times, or a class if the clone is expanded.

J | V | D | size | DNA | CDR3
TRBJ2-3 | TRBV4-3 | TRBD2 | . | TGCGCCAGCAGCCAAGTCCTAGCGGGGGACACAGATACGCAGTATTTT | CASSQVLAGDTDTQYF
TRBJ2-3 | TRBV6-5 | . | . | TGTGCCAGCAGTTACGTGAGGGCCGGTAGCACAGATACGCAGTATTTT | CASSYVRAGSTDTQYF
TRBJ2-2 | TRBV5-6 | . | . | TGTGCCAGCAGCTTGCAGGCAGGGGTATACACCGGGGAGCTGTTTTTT | CASSLQAGVYTGELFF
TRBJ2-3 | TRBV4-1 | TRBD2 | once | TGCGCCAGCAGCCAAGACCCTAGCGGGGGCACAGATACGCAGTATTTT | CASSQDPSGGTDTQYF
TRBJ1-5 | TRBV19 | . | . | TGTGCCAGTAGTATGGGAACAGGGCGGATGCCCCAGCATTTT | CASSMGTGRMPQHF
TRBJ2-5 | TRBV5-1 | . | . | TGCGCCAGCAGCTTGGCGGAGACCCAGTACTTC | CASSLAETQYF
TRBJ1-2 | TRBV5-6 | . | . | TGTGCCAGCAGCAGGCCGGGAGATGGCTACACCTTC | CASSRPGDGYTF
TRBJ2-7 | TRBV2 | TRBD1 | . | TGTGCCAGCAGTGATTGGGCGACAGGGGACGAGCAGTACTTC | CASSDWATGDEQYF
TRBJ1-1 | TRBV10-1 | TRBD1 | . | TGCGCCAGCAGTGAGTACAGGGGTAGAACTGAAGCTTTCTTT | CASSEYRGRTEAFF
TRBJ2-5 | TRBV7-2 | . | few | TGTGCCAGCAGCGCGACACGAACTCAAGAGACCCAGTACTTC | CASSATRTQETQYF